A selection of T cell receptor beta chains follows, all from one sample in a study of T cell responses to AZD1222 COVID-19 vaccine. Here immunoSEQ multiplex PCR was the method, and the copy in TCRdb shows in-frame clones only, minus some. The table includes 200,000 to 250,000 clones, about 95% detected once. The specimen comprised peripheral blood, sampled 28 days after the second dose of the MenACWY control vaccine. These receptors were collected from an adult who received the MenACWY meningococcal vaccine as a control. Both conserved end residues are part of each CDR3. D genes are given only for firm matches. Some rows mark clone size as missing; the rest say once, few, many or name a class of expanded clone.

j_call | clone_size | v_call | d_call | cdr3_aa | cdr3_nt
TRBJ2-7 | once | TRBV7-9 | . | CASTPPVGDEQYF | TGTGCCAGCACTCCGCCCGTCGGTGACGAGCAGTACTTC
TRBJ1-2 | . | TRBV4-2 | . | CASSHPQGANYGYTF | TGTGCCAGCAGCCACCCACAGGGAGCCAACTATGGCTACACCTTC
TRBJ2-1 | . | TRBV6-4 | . | CASSEWGGQDEQFF | TGTGCCAGCAGTGAGTGGGGGGGCCAGGATGAGCAGTTCTTC
TRBJ1-2 | . | TRBV28 | TRBD1 | CASSSQGGGRDYGYTF | TGTGCCAGCAGTTCCCAGGGAGGGGGCAGGGACTATGGCTACACCTTC
TRBJ1-4 | . | TRBV19 | . | CASISGNEKLFF | TGTGCCAGTATCTCAGGGAATGAAAAACTGTTTTTT
TRBJ2-3 | . | TRBV7-6 | TRBD1 | CASSSPGQGAADTQYF | TGTGCCAGCAGCTCCCCCGGACAGGGGGCCGCAGATACGCAGTATTTT
TRBJ1-2 | . | TRBV7-2 | . | CASSLGDGGSYGYTF | TGTGCCAGCAGTCTAGGGGACGGAGGTAGCTATGGCTACACCTTC
TRBJ1-1 | . | TRBV4-1 | . | CASSAPTTGTDTEAFF | TGCGCCAGCAGCGCACCGACCACCGGGACGGACACTGAAGCTTTCTTT
TRBJ1-2 | . | TRBV9 | TRBD1 | CASSGWTGVGYTF | TGTGCCAGCAGCGGTTGGACAGGGGTTGGCTACACCTTC
TRBJ2-3 | . | TRBV4-1 | TRBD2 | CASSHIGTRADTQYF | TGCGCCAGCAGCCATATCGGGACTAGGGCAGATACGCAGTATTTT
TRBJ2-1 | . | TRBV2 | TRBD1 | CASSDPQGAARQFF | TGTGCCAGCAGTGATCCCCAGGGGGCAGCGCGGCAGTTCTTC
TRBJ1-1 | . | TRBV12-3/TRBV12-4 | . | CASGRETNTEAFF | TGTGCCAGCGGACGGGAGACTAACACTGAAGCTTTCTTT
TRBJ1-1 | . | TRBV6-5 | TRBD1 | CASSIDRDTEAFF | TGTGCCAGCAGCATCGACAGGGACACTGAAGCTTTCTTT
TRBJ2-2 | . | TRBV2 | . | CASSEQGTGELFF | TGTGCCAGCAGCGAACAGGGAACCGGGGAGCTGTTTTTT
TRBJ1-3 | . | TRBV7-8 | . | CASSLPRGSSGNTIYF | TGTGCCAGCAGCCTCCCCCGGGGGAGCTCTGGAAACACCATATATTTT
TRBJ1-5 | . | TRBV6-2/TRBV6-3 | TRBD1 | CASSYLQGVFNQPQHF | TGTGCCAGCAGTTACCTTCAGGGGGTATTCAATCAGCCCCAGCATTTT